The present T cell receptor (beta chain) was sequenced within a study of blood T cell repertoires in COVID-19. Whole-study context: Acute-phase and convalescent COVID-19 samples originated in the United States, Italy and Spain.

In the authors' workflow: Researchers report that nucleated cell counts were estimated from reference gene primer amplification. This table comes from immunoSEQ multiplex PCR, and its TCRdb copy is limited to in-frame clones, with some not included. That table gives V, J and clone size, and the DNA gave D and trimming. The sample lists some 200,000 clones, around 81% seen once, with 0.8% to 0.95% in the top ten. After removal of 7 bases from V and 9 bases from J, the junction contained 6 bases not matched to a gene. The CDR3 contains 13 residues. Germline V lookup: CDR1 SGHRS, CDR2 YFSETQ. Sequenced material: peripheral blood. This sequence originates from a man aged 60 to 69 with COVID-19, enrolled during active disease. The chain uses TRBV5-1 and TRBJ1-6, with 8 bases fitting TRBD1. CDR3 residues: CASADRVGSPLHF. The CDR3 DNA reads as TGCGCCAGCGCGGACAGGGTCGGTTCACCCCTCCACTTT.